This note documents a single T cell receptor beta chain sequence. As yet, its antigen is unknown. Trimming left V 3 bases short and J 4 bases short, with 13 bases between. The CDR3 is made up of 16 amino acids. Germline CDR1 and CDR2: SNHLY and FYNNEI. This sample stems from a study of cytomegalovirus exposure and HLA in healthy donors. Whole-study results and caveats: Researchers counted roughly 160 TCR beta chains as cytomegalovirus-associated. Confirmation was obtained in vitro that a few CMV-associated chains are specific for CMV antigens.

A roughly 130-subject validation cohort, separate from the roughly 700-subject first cohort, supplied the donors. Repertoires were generated with immunoSEQ multiplex PCR, while TCRdb's copy carries only in-frame clones and drops some. The sample yields some 60,000 clones, around 96% seen once. The genes are TRBV2 and TRBJ2-6; no clear D. The sequence came from a man between 18 and 35 years old in good health and CMV-seronegative. The material sequenced was PBMCs. CDR3: CASSEGSPHGANVLTF. The CDR3 region has the DNA TGTGCCAGCAGTGAGGGCAGCCCACACGGGGCCAACGTCCTGACTTTC.